The source of this TCR beta chain is a study of blood T cell repertoires in COVID-19. Turning to the study itself: The samples span acute and convalescent COVID-19 from the United States, Italy and Spain. PBMCs, B-cell-depleted T cells, or T cells provided the cDNA or gDNA that made up the material.

Germline V CDR1 and CDR2: SGHRS, YFSETQ. The CDR3 runs to 14 residues. Losses at the gene ends were 4 bases for V and 4 bases for J; bases not matched to a gene: 6. Original analysis: Using reference gene primer amplification, nucleated cell counts were estimated. The protocol was immunoSEQ multiplex PCR, while the TCRdb copy is restricted to in-frame clones and leaves out a portion. The D gene and trimming were derived from the DNA, and the V and J assignments and clone size from that table. In the table there are roughly 100,000 clones, around nine tenths of which are singletons. It was during active infection that Seattle patients were enrolled and then longitudinally followed.

The receptor comes from a woman aged 45-59 years with COVID-19, enrolled during active disease. Sequencing was performed on peripheral blood. V is TRBV5-1 and J is TRBJ2-3, with 7 bases aligning to TRBD1. CDR3 sequence: CASSLTGSADTQYF. CDR3 nucleotides: TGCGCCAGCAGCCTGACAGGGTCTGCAGATACGCAGTATTTT. Full variable domain (missing parts from reference TRBV5-1 and TRBJ2-3): KAGVTQTPRYLIKTRGQQVTLSCSPISGHRSVSWYQQTPGQGLQFLFEYFSETQRNKGNFPGRFSGRQFSNSRSEMNVSTLELGDSALYLCASSLTGSADTQYFGPGTRLTVL.